The clone carrying this T cell receptor beta chain was seen once. Antigen: not known. The sample belongs to a study of T cell responses to AZD1222 COVID-19 vaccine. Study-wide results and limits: Spike regions recognized by vaccine-associated CD4 TCRs spanned the protein, led by 160-218 and 743-854. Baseline antibody screening turned up just a handful of seropositive AZD1222 recipients. Mostly white British, mostly female donors; authors suggested clonal diversity may be underestimated.

Sequenced by immunoSEQ multiplex PCR; TCRdb stores in-frame clones only, minus some. Of some 160,000 clones in the sample, around 90% are singletons; the top ten hold about 4.5%. The ends were cut back, 3 bases at V and 5 bases at J, with 5 bases in the middle. The germline V gene has CDR1 MDHEN and CDR2 SYDVKM. CDR3 length: 11 residues. The TCR comes from an adult in good health. This sample comprised peripheral blood, obtained on day 0 of AZD1222 vaccination. The chain carries TRBV28 and TRBJ2-7; D gene unclear. CDR3 sequence reads: CASSLRNEQYF. In DNA, the CDR3 is TGTGCCAGCAGTTTGAGGAACGAGCAGTACTTC.